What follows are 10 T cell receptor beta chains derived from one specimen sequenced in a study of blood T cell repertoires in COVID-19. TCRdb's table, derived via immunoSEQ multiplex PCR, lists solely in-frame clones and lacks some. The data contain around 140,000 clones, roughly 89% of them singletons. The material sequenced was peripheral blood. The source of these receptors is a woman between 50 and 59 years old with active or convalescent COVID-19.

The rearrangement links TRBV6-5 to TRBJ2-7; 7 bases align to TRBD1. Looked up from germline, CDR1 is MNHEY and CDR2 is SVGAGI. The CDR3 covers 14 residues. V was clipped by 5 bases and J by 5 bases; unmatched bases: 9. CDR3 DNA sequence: TGTGCCAGCAGTCCCGGGACAGTTTGGGACGAGCAGTACTTC. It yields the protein CASSPGTVWDEQYF.

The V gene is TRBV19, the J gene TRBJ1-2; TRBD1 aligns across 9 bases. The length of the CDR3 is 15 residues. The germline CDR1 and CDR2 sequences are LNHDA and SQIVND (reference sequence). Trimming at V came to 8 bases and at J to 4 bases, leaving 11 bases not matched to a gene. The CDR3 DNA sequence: TGTGCCAGTTATGACGGGACAGGGCGCTTCTATGGCTACACCTTC. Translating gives CASYDGTGRFYGYTF.

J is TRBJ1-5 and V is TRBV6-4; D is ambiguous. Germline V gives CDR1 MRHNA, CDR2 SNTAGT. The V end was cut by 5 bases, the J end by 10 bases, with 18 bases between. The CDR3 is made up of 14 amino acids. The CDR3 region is CASSLHFSVTPQHF. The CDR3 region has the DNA TGTGCCAGCAGTTTACATTTCAGCGTTACACCCCAGCATTTT.

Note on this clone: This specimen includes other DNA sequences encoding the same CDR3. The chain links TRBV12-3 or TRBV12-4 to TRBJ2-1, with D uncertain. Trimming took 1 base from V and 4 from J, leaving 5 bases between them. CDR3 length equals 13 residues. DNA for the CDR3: TGTGCCAGCAGTTTAGGGAGTTACAATGAGCAGTTCTTC. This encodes CASSLGSYNEQFF.

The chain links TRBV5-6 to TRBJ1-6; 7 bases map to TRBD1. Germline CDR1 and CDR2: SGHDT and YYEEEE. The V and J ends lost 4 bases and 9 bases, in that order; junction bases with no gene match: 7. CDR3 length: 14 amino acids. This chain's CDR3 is CASSVRGFGSPLHF. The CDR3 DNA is TGTGCCAGCAGCGTCAGGGGGTTTGGTTCACCCCTCCACTTT.

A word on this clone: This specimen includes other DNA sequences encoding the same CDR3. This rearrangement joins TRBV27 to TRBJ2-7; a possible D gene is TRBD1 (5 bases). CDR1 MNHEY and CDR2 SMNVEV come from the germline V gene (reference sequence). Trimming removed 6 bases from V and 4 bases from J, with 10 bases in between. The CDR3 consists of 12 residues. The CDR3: CASSLSGYEQYF. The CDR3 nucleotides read TGTGCCAGCAGCCTATCAGGGTACGAGCAGTACTTC.

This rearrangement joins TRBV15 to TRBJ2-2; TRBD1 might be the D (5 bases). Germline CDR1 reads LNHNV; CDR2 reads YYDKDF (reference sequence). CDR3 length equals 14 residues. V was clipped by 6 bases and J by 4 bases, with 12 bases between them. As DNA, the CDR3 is TGTGCCACCAGTGATACAGGTCGCACCGGGGAGCTGTTTTTT. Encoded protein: CATSDTGRTGELFF.

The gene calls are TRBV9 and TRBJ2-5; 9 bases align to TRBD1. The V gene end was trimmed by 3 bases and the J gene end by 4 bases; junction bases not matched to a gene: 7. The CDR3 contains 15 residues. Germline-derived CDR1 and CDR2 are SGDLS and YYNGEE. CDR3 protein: CASSDRDRVGETQYF. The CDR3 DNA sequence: TGTGCCAGCAGCGACCGGGACAGGGTTGGAGAGACCCAGTACTTC.

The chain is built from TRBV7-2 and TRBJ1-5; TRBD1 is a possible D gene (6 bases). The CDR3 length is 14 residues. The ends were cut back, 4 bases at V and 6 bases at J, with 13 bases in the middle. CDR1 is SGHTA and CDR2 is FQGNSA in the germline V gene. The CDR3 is CASSSSTGSQPQHF. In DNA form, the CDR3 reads TGTGCCAGCAGCTCATCAACAGGGAGTCAGCCCCAGCATTTT. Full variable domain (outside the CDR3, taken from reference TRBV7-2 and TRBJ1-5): GAGVSQSPSNKVTEKGKDVELRCDPISGHTALYWYRQSLGQGLEFLIYFQGNSAPDKSGLPSDRFSAERTGGSVSTLTIQRTQQEDSAVYLCASSSSTGSQPQHFGDGTRLSIL.

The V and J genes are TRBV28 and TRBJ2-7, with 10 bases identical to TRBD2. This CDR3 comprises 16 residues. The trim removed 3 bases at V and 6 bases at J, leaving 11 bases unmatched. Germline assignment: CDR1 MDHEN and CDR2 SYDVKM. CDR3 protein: CASSFSSGSRSSEQYF. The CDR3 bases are TGTGCCAGCAGTTTCTCTAGCGGGAGTAGGTCTTCCGAGCAGTACTTC. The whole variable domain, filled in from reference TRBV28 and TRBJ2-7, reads DVKVTQSSRYLVKRTGEKVFLECVQDMDHENMFWYRQDPGLGLRLIYFSYDVKMKEKGDIPEGYSVSREKKERFSLILESASTNQTSMYLCASSFSSGSRSSEQYFGPGTRLTVT.